Listed below are T cell receptor beta chains from one sample, sequenced in a study of T cells in Graves' hyperthyroidism and ophthalmopathy. From the multiplex PCR reads, TCRdb called clonotypes with MiXCR, one entry per CDR3 protein. The sample lists nearly 250,000 distinct CDR3 sequences, around 24% occurring once. The specimen was blood. All receptors come from a woman aged 35 to 49 with Graves' ophthalmopathy. Both conserved end residues are part of each CDR3. The order of the fields is V gene, J gene, D gene, clone size, CDR3 protein, CDR3 DNA. The D gene is left open where the match is weak. A row's size may be missing; if present it is once, few, many or a size class.

V gene: TRBV12-3/TRBV12-4; J gene: TRBJ2-2; D gene: -; clone size: -; CDR3 protein: CASSLLWGYEQYFGPDTGELFF; CDR3 DNA: -
V gene: TRBV28; J gene: TRBJ1-2; D gene: -; clone size: -; CDR3 protein: CASNGAGGGYTF; CDR3 DNA: TGTGCCAGCAACGGTGCGGGGGGGGGCTACACCTTC
V gene: TRBV6-2/TRBV6-3; J gene: TRBJ2-7; D gene: -; clone size: many; CDR3 protein: CASRTYYEQYF; CDR3 DNA: TGTGCCAGCAGGACTTACTACGAGCAGTACTTC
V gene: TRBV12-3/TRBV12-4; J gene: TRBJ1-1; D gene: -; clone size: many; CDR3 protein: CASTLGGPMNTEAFF; CDR3 DNA: TGTGCCAGCACCCTGGGGGGCCCCATGAACACTGAAGCTTTCTTT
V gene: TRBV6-5; J gene: TRBJ2-5; D gene: -; clone size: many; CDR3 protein: CASSYSRFAGGETQYF; CDR3 DNA: TGTGCCAGCAGTTACTCGCGTTTTGCGGGCGGGGAGACCCAGTACTTC
V gene: TRBV7-2; J gene: TRBJ1-5; D gene: -; clone size: many; CDR3 protein: CASRPTLKGQPQHF; CDR3 DNA: TGTGCCAGCAGGCCGACTCTAAAGGGTCAGCCCCAGCATTTT
V gene: TRBV20-1; J gene: TRBJ2-5; D gene: -; clone size: many; CDR3 protein: CSASTVKETQYF; CDR3 DNA: TGCAGTGCTTCGACGGTAAAAGAGACCCAGTACTTC
V gene: TRBV28; J gene: TRBJ2-2; D gene: -; clone size: many; CDR3 protein: CASSRLEDLTGELFF; CDR3 DNA: TGTGCCAGCAGCCGCTTGGAAGATCTCACCGGGGAGCTGTTTTTT
V gene: TRBV25-1; J gene: TRBJ1-5; D gene: -; clone size: many; CDR3 protein: CASSDWGEGQPQHF; CDR3 DNA: TGTGCCAGCAGTGATTGGGGGGAGGGTCAGCCCCAGCATTTT
V gene: TRBV28; J gene: TRBJ2-7; D gene: TRBD1; clone size: many; CDR3 protein: CASRKPGQGSYEQYF; CDR3 DNA: TGTGCCAGCAGAAAACCGGGACAGGGCTCCTACGAGCAGTACTTC
V gene: TRBV25-1; J gene: TRBJ2-7; D gene: TRBD1; clone size: many; CDR3 protein: CASSESTGLSSYEQYF; CDR3 DNA: TGTGCCAGCAGTGAATCGACAGGGCTTAGCTCCTACGAGCAGTACTTC
V gene: TRBV13; J gene: TRBJ2-7; D gene: TRBD1; clone size: many; CDR3 protein: CASSPTDRGLGGKSYEQYF; CDR3 DNA: TGTGCCAGCAGCCCCACGGACAGGGGGCTGGGTGGGAAATCCTACGAGCAGTACTTC
V gene: TRBV7-8; J gene: TRBJ2-2; D gene: -; clone size: many; CDR3 protein: CASSLARIRETGELFF; CDR3 DNA: TGTGCCAGCAGCTTAGCGCGGATCAGGGAGACCGGGGAGCTGTTTTTT
V gene: TRBV28; J gene: TRBJ2-7; D gene: -; clone size: many; CDR3 protein: CASSFIYEQYF; CDR3 DNA: TGTGCCAGCAGTTTTATATACGAGCAGTACTTC
V gene: TRBV28; J gene: TRBJ2-7; D gene: -; clone size: many; CDR3 protein: CASSLPGPYYEQYF; CDR3 DNA: TGTGCCAGCAGTCTCCCCGGGCCCTACTACGAGCAGTACTTC
V gene: TRBV9; J gene: TRBJ2-7; D gene: TRBD1; clone size: many; CDR3 protein: CASSLGTGVSEQYF; CDR3 DNA: TGTGCCAGCAGTTTGGGGACAGGGGTGAGCGAGCAGTACTTC
V gene: TRBV18; J gene: TRBJ2-7; D gene: -; clone size: -; CDR3 protein: CASSPPARVYEQYF; CDR3 DNA: TGTGCCAGCTCACCACCGGCCAGGGTCTACGAGCAGTACTTC
V gene: TRBV27; J gene: TRBJ2-7; D gene: TRBD1; clone size: many; CDR3 protein: CASRPWTGQDEQYF; CDR3 DNA: TGTGCCAGCAGACCCTGGACAGGGCAGGACGAGCAGTACTTC
V gene: TRBV29-1; J gene: TRBJ1-1; D gene: -; clone size: many; CDR3 protein: CSVGIGLINTEAFF; CDR3 DNA: TGCAGCGTTGGGATTGGACTGATAAACACTGAAGCTTTCTTT
V gene: TRBV20-1; J gene: TRBJ1-5; D gene: -; clone size: many; CDR3 protein: CSARGDTYQPQHF; CDR3 DNA: TGCAGTGCTAGGGGGGACACTTATCAGCCCCAGCATTTT
V gene: TRBV2; J gene: TRBJ1-1; D gene: -; clone size: -; CDR3 protein: CASSVEGISTEAFF; CDR3 DNA: TGTGCCAGCAGTGTCGAAGGCATATCCACTGAAGCTTTCTTT
V gene: TRBV13; J gene: TRBJ2-2; D gene: -; clone size: many; CDR3 protein: CASSLYGVAINTGELFF; CDR3 DNA: TGTGCCAGCAGCTTGTACGGAGTCGCAATAAACACCGGGGAGCTGTTTTTT
V gene: TRBV19; J gene: TRBJ2-7; D gene: -; clone size: few; CDR3 protein: CATLRDPSYEQYF; CDR3 DNA: TGTGCCACCCTTCGGGATCCCTCCTACGAGCAGTACTTC
V gene: TRBV7-9; J gene: TRBJ2-5; D gene: -; clone size: -; CDR3 protein: CASSQVRVASKETQYF; CDR3 DNA: TGTGCCAGCAGCCAAGTTAGGGTGGCCAGCAAAGAGACCCAGTACTTC
V gene: TRBV20-1; J gene: TRBJ2-5; D gene: TRBD2; clone size: -; CDR3 protein: CSATGLAGEETQYF; CDR3 DNA: TGCAGTGCCACGGGACTAGCGGGAGAGGAGACCCAGTACTTC
V gene: TRBV28; J gene: TRBJ2-5; D gene: -; clone size: -; CDR3 protein: CASSTRRSGSRQETQYF; CDR3 DNA: TGTGCCAGCAGCACCCGTAGGTCAGGGTCGCGGCAAGAGACCCAGTACTTC
V gene: TRBV20-1; J gene: TRBJ2-7; D gene: -; clone size: many; CDR3 protein: CSALRGYEQYF; CDR3 DNA: TGCAGTGCCCTAAGGGGGTACGAGCAGTACTTC
V gene: TRBV11-1; J gene: TRBJ1-2; D gene: -; clone size: -; CDR3 protein: CASSSGTPPRDGYTF; CDR3 DNA: TGTGCCAGCAGCAGTGGGACACCACCAAGAGATGGCTACACCTTC
V gene: TRBV7-2; J gene: TRBJ2-7; D gene: TRBD1; clone size: many; CDR3 protein: CASSATGGPYEQYF; CDR3 DNA: TGTGCCAGCAGCGCGACAGGGGGCCCTTACGAGCAGTACTTC
V gene: TRBV6-2/TRBV6-3; J gene: TRBJ1-1; D gene: -; clone size: -; CDR3 protein: CASSLATPAEAFF; CDR3 DNA: TGTGCCAGCAGCCTGGCCACCCCAGCGGAAGCTTTCTTT
V gene: TRBV5-1; J gene: TRBJ2-7; D gene: TRBD2; clone size: many; CDR3 protein: CASSLVPGRAYEQYF; CDR3 DNA: TGCGCCAGCAGCTTGGTGCCCGGGAGGGCCTACGAGCAGTACTTC
V gene: TRBV11-2; J gene: TRBJ2-7; D gene: -; clone size: many; CDR3 protein: CASSRGWATYEQYF; CDR3 DNA: TGTGCCAGCAGCAGGGGGTGGGCGACCTACGAGCAGTACTTC
V gene: TRBV2; J gene: TRBJ1-1; D gene: -; clone size: many; CDR3 protein: CASTPDVTGNTEAFF; CDR3 DNA: TGTGCCAGCACCCCCGATGTGACCGGGAACACTGAAGCTTTCTTT
V gene: TRBV20-1; J gene: TRBJ2-7; D gene: TRBD2; clone size: -; CDR3 protein: CSARLAGTYEQYF; CDR3 DNA: TGCAGTGCTAGACTAGCGGGAACCTACGAGCAGTACTTC
V gene: TRBV28; J gene: TRBJ2-7; D gene: TRBD1; clone size: -; CDR3 protein: CASYGLGTGRNEQYF; CDR3 DNA: TGTGCCAGCTACGGGCTGGGGACAGGGCGTAACGAGCAGTACTTC
V gene: TRBV28; J gene: TRBJ2-7; D gene: -; clone size: -; CDR3 protein: CASSLTPKPYEQYF; CDR3 DNA: TGTGCCAGCAGCTTGACCCCTAAACCCTACGAGCAGTACTTC
V gene: TRBV24-1; J gene: TRBJ2-5; D gene: -; clone size: many; CDR3 protein: CATSDERGAGETQYF; CDR3 DNA: TGTGCCACCAGTGATGAGAGGGGGGCCGGGGAGACCCAGTACTTC
V gene: TRBV19; J gene: TRBJ1-2; D gene: -; clone size: many; CDR3 protein: CASSIPRGALNYGYTF; CDR3 DNA: TGTGCCAGTAGTATACCTCGCGGGGCGCTTAACTATGGCTACACCTTC